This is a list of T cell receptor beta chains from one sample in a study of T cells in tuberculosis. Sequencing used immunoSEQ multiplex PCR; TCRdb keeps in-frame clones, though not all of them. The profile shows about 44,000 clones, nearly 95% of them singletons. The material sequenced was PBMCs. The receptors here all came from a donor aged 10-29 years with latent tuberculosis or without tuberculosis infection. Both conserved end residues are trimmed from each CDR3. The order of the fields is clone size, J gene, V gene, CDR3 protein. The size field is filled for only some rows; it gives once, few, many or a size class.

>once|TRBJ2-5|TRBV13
ASSSGQETQQETQY
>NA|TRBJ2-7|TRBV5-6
ASSLEGRGEQY
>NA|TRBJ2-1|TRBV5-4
ATLPALSNNEQF
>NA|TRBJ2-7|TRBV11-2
ASSLGESTVSEQY
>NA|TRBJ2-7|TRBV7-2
ASSLAQGFSYEQY
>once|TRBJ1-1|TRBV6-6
AGTGQVNTEAF
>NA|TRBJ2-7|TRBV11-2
ASSPTSGRHEQY
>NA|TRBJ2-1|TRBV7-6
ASSLGEGEQF
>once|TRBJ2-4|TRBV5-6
ASSLGQGNIQY
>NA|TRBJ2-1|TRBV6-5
ASSSRDRGKVEQF
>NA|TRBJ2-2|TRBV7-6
ASRAGGRDTGELF
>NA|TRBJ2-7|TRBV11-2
ASSLVGAAYEQY
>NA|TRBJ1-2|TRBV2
VSILPGTGNLYGYT
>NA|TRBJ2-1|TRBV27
ASTPRDSPGNEQF
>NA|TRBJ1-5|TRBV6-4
ASSDPPSGGGMFLAQH
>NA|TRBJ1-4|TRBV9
ASSARTGLLF
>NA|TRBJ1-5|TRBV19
ASSILAAVSGQPQH
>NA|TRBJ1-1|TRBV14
ASSPEDRFTEAF
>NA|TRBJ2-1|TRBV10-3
AISEAPLGNEQF
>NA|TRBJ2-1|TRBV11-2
ASSLDYWQF
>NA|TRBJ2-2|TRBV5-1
ASSLSLNTGELF
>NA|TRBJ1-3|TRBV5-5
ASSLMGSISGNTIY
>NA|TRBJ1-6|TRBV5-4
ASSSIPRDSSISPLH
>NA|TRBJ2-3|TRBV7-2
ASSPRTSGSILRDTQY
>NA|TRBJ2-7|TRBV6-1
ASSGTAGRGYEQY
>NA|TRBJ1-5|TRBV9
ASSAGTGVQPQH
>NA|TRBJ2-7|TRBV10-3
AISDGLGARRSYEQY
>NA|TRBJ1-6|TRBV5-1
ASPQTPLH
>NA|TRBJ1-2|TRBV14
ASSPLGQGAGGYT
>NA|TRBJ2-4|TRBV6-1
ASSPTSASNIQY
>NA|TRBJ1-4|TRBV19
ASSIGQGAFTNEKLF
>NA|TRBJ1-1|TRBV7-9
ASSSRQGVETEAF
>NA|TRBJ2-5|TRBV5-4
ASTPGQGASETQY
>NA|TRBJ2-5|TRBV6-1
ASSEVPGGTQY
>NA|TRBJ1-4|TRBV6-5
ASSYISGATNEKLF
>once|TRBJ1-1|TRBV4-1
ASSYSFWDSLNTEAF
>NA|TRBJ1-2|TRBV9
ASSVAQDTYGYT
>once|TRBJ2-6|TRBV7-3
ASSQTRGANVLT
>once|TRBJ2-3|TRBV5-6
ASSRLGTGSSDTQY
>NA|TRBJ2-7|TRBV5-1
ASTSRGGSGRIHEQY
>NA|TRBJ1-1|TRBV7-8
ASSLGPGGKRTEAF
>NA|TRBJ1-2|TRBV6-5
ASSSPGSNYGYT
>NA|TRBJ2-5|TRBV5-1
ASSLVRTDIQETQY
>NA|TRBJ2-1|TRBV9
ASSRRGGGSYNEQF
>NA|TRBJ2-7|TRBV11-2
ASSLRRTGAYEQY
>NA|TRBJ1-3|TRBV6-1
ASSRTGPGNTIY
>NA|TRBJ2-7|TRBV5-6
ASTRWAAEVKY